The next 28 T cell receptor beta chains were all read from a single sample in a study of CD8 T cells in Susac syndrome. RNA was extracted with the RNeasy kit, and a quantity of about 0.5 to 1 ug was reverse transcribed using random hexamers. TCRdb reprocessed the immunoSEQ multiplex PCR reads via MiXCR and lists one record per CDR3 protein. The sample comprises about 190,000 distinct CDR3 sequences, approximately 95% of which are singletons, and 0.098% rests with the top ten. The sample comprised CD4+ T cells from PBMCs. These receptors all stem from a human donor with Susac syndrome.

The rearrangement joins TRBV27 to TRBJ2-1; the D gene is possibly TRBD2 (5 bases). The germline V gene encodes CDR1 MNHEY and CDR2 SMNVEV (reference sequence). Between the trimmed V and J ends, which lost 4 bases and 8 bases, there was a span of 12 bases. This CDR3 comprises 13 residues. The CDR3 region is CASSSPLRDEQFF. The DNA for the CDR3 is TGTGCCAGCAGTTCCCCGTTGCGGGATGAGCAGTTCTTC.

The chain has TRBV9 and TRBJ2-7; 10 positions agree with TRBD1. The CDR3 covers 14 residues. Germline assignment: CDR1 SGDLS and CDR2 YYNGEE. The J segment lost 5 bases and the V segment lost 3 bases, leaving 5 bases of the junction unmatched. DNA of the CDR3: TGTGCCAGCAGCGCGACAGGGGGCGGCGACGAGCAGTACTTC. Its protein is CASSATGGGDEQYF.

The rearrangement links TRBV3-1 to TRBJ1-1, with D uncertain. This CDR3 has 14 residues. V lost 0 bases and J 4 bases, leaving 9 bases between the germline ends. Germline CDR1 and CDR2: LGHDT and YNNKEL (reference sequence). CDR3 sequence: CASSQDRAGTEAFF. CDR3 coding DNA: TGTGCCAGCAGCCAAGATCGTGCGGGCACTGAAGCTTTCTTT.

The chain carries TRBV10-3 and TRBJ1-2, with D hard to call. Germline V CDR1 and CDR2: ENHRY, SYGVKD. The CDR3 covers 10 residues. V lost 6 bases, J lost 3 bases, and 2 bases lay in between. The CDR3 sequence is CAIRDYGYTF. The DNA for the CDR3 is TGTGCCATCAGGGACTATGGCTACACCTTC.

V gene TRBV7-8 combines with J gene TRBJ2-7; D tentatively reads TRBD1 or TRBD2 (5 bases each). The germline V and J ends were trimmed by 6 bases and 0 bases, with 12 bases remaining between them. This CDR3 has 14 amino acids. Germline V gene sequence: CDR1 SGHVS, CDR2 FQNEAQ. CDR3 coding DNA: TGTGCCAGCAGAGCCGGGACGGTCTCCTACGAGCAGTACTTC. Residues: CASRAGTVSYEQYF.

The chain has TRBV5-1 and TRBJ2-1; 7 nucleotides agree with TRBD1. CDR1 and CDR2 (germline): SGHRS, YFSETQ. The CDR3 runs 15 residues. With V trimmed by 5 bases and J by 6 bases, 11 bases remained unmatched. The CDR3 reads CASSPLGQKGNEQFF. In DNA, the CDR3 is TGCGCCAGCAGTCCCCTGGGACAGAAAGGCAATGAGCAGTTCTTC.

The V and J genes are TRBV9 and TRBJ1-2, with D unclear. This CDR3 is built from 14 residues. Germline V gene sequence: CDR1 SGDLS, CDR2 YYNGEE. V lost 0 bases, J lost 8 bases, and 14 bases lay in between. In nucleotides, the CDR3 is TGTGCCAGCAGCGTAGACCGGTTCCGTAGCGGCTACACCTTC. Translating gives CASSVDRFRSGYTF.

This chain connects TRBV5-1 to TRBJ2-5; D ambiguous. The CDR3 is 14 amino acids. CDR1 is SGHRS, CDR2 YFSETQ, per germline. Trimming removed 0 bases at V and 1 base at J, with 7 bases between. CDR3 protein: CASSLAQSQETQYF. Here the CDR3 DNA reads TGCGCCAGCAGCTTGGCACAGAGCCAAGAGACCCAGTACTTC.

This clonotype is a singleton in its sample. This sequence joins TRBV15 and TRBJ1-2; 7 nucleotides line up with TRBD1. The CDR3 is made up of 17 amino acids. Trimming took 0 bases from V and 1 from J; bases not matched to a gene: 8. CDR1 and CDR2 (germline): LNHNV, YYDKDF (reference sequence). CDR3 in DNA: TGTGCCACCAGCAGAGATAAGGGGGCTAAAAATAACTATGGCTACACCTTC. Translation gives CATSRDKGAKNNYGYTF.

The J gene is TRBJ2-1, the V gene TRBV12-5; TRBD2 matches at 11 bases. Germline V gene lookup returns CDR1 LGHNT and CDR2 FRNRAP. Trimming cost V 7 bases and J 7 bases; bases outside gene matches: 12. This CDR3 comprises 16 residues. CDR3 residues: CASAGSETSGANEQFF. The CDR3 DNA sequence: TGTGCTAGTGCCGGATCGGAGACTAGCGGGGCAAATGAGCAGTTCTTC.

This clonotype was recorded once. This chain joins TRBV18 and TRBJ2-4; D might be TRBD1 (6 bases). V was cut by 2 bases and J by 9 bases, with 17 bases left in between. In germline, CDR1 is KGHSH, CDR2 LQKENI. The CDR3 has 15 residues. The CDR3 reads CASSPWAGELSIQYF. CDR3 bases: TGTGCCAGCTCACCATGGGCAGGGGAACTGAGCATTCAGTACTTC.

The CDR3 region has the DNA TGTGCCGGATCCAGACAGGGTTGGTCTGAAAAACTGTTTTTT. Translation gives CAGSRQGWSEKLFF. The chain joins TRBV28 to TRBJ1-4, with 7 bases identical to TRBD1. Germline CDR1 and CDR2: MDHEN and SYDVKM. The V segment lost 11 bases and the J segment 7 bases; nucleotides outside the gene matches: 13. The CDR3 runs 14 residues.

The J gene is TRBJ1-1, the V gene TRBV5-4, with 7 bases that match TRBD1. J lost 9 bases, V lost 7 bases, and 9 bases had no gene match. Per germline, CDR1 SGHNT and CDR2 YYREEE (reference sequence). The CDR3 is 12 residues long. The DNA of the CDR3 is TGTGCCAGCGGGGGGACAGTCCTTAAAGCTTTCTTT. This gives the protein CASGGTVLKAFF.

V and J are TRBV3-1 and TRBJ2-7, with TRBD1 identical over 10 bases. Germline trimming cut 1 base from V and 1 base from J; bases unmatched to any gene: 7. The CDR3 has 17 amino acids. The germline V gene encodes CDR1 LGHDT and CDR2 YNNKEL (reference sequence). The CDR3 region has the DNA TGTGCCAGCAGCCAAGGGCGGGACAGGGGTTTATCCTACGAGCAGTACTTC. This gives the protein CASSQGRDRGLSYEQYF.

The V gene is TRBV30, the J gene TRBJ2-1, with TRBD2 matching over 7 bases. The CDR3 consists of 15 residues. Germline V gene data show CDR1 as GTSNPN and CDR2 as SVGIG (reference sequence). J was trimmed by 3 bases and V by 8 bases; bases with no gene match: 13. This CDR3 is CALSGGTLIYNEQFF. CDR3 nucleotide sequence: TGTGCCCTCTCCGGGGGGACCCTCATCTACAATGAGCAGTTCTTC.

The rearrangement uses TRBV6-5 and TRBJ2-6, with D uncertain. CDR1 and CDR2 from the germline V gene are MNHEY and SVGAGI. V shed 1 base and J shed 2 bases, with 6 bases lying between them. The CDR3 runs 15 residues. The CDR3 here is CASSYLPTGANVLTF. The CDR3 nucleotides are TGTGCCAGCAGTTACTTGCCCACTGGGGCCAACGTCCTGACTTTC.

The rearrangement links TRBV29-1 to TRBJ1-6; unclear D gene. This CDR3 has 13 residues. The germline CDR1 and CDR2 sequences are SQVTM and ANQGSEA. Trimming stripped 4 bases from V and 5 bases from J, with 9 bases between. In DNA form, the CDR3 reads TGCAGCGTTGGGGCAGACGATAATTCACCCCTCCACTTT. This gives the protein CSVGADDNSPLHF. Drawing the rest from reference TRBV29-1 and TRBJ1-6, the complete variable domain is SAVISQKPSRDICQRGTSLTIQCQVDSQVTMMFWYRQQPGQSLTLIATANQGSEATYESGFVIDKFPISRPNLTFSTLTVSNMSPEDSSIYLCSVGADDNSPLHFGNGTRLTVT.

The chain has TRBV27 and TRBJ2-3; the D is unclear. Trimming left V 5 bases short and J 8 bases short, with 17 bases between. The CDR3 extends over 14 amino acids. CDR1 MNHEY and CDR2 SMNVEV come from the germline V gene (reference sequence). The DNA of the CDR3 is TGTGCCAGCAGTGCCTCCGGGTCTCCGCTTACGCAGTATTTT. This codes for CASSASGSPLTQYF.

The gene calls are TRBV16 and TRBJ2-2, with D unresolved. Germline-derived CDR1 and CDR2 are KGHSY and FQNENV. Trimming shortened V by 3 bases and J by 4 bases, and 9 bases separated the two germline ends. This CDR3 comprises 14 residues. The CDR3 protein is CASSQGDFTGELFF. The CDR3 nucleotides are TGTGCCAGCAGCCAGGGCGATTTCACCGGGGAGCTGTTTTTT.

The CDR3 DNA reads TGTGCCAGCAGCTTACGCCCCGTCGTCCCCTACGAGCAGTACTTC. Translation gives CASSLRPVVPYEQYF. The V gene is TRBV7-9, the J gene TRBJ2-7; D unclear. CDR1 is SEHNR and CDR2 is FQNEAQ in the germline V gene (reference sequence). The CDR3 consists of 15 residues. With 2 bases removed from V and 2 bases from J, the gap between germline ends came to 13 bases.

This rearrangement joins TRBV12-3 or TRBV12-4 to TRBJ2-7; TRBD2 matches at 13 bases. This CDR3 has 15 amino acids. The V and J ends lost 5 bases and 2 bases, in that order; junction bases with no gene match: 3. The CDR3 loop is CASSRTSGGPYEQYF. The CDR3 DNA reads TGTGCCAGCAGTCGGACTAGCGGGGGACCCTACGAGCAGTACTTC.

The gene calls are TRBV5-6 and TRBJ2-5; D possibly corresponds to TRBD1 (5 bases). Deletions cut 7 bases from V and 2 bases from J, with 15 bases between. The germline V gene encodes CDR1 SGHDT and CDR2 YYEEEE. The CDR3 runs to 14 residues. Here the CDR3 reads CASCRQDSQETQYF. The CDR3, as DNA: TGTGCCAGCTGCAGACAAGACAGTCAAGAGACCCAGTACTTC.

The rearrangement uses TRBV20-1 and TRBJ1-2, with no clear D. This CDR3 contains 13 residues. Trimming left V 5 bases short and J 1 base short, with 11 bases between. Germline V gene sequence: CDR1 DFQATT, CDR2 SNEGSKA (reference sequence). In DNA, the CDR3 is TGCAGTGCTGGTCTAGATGATAACTATGGCTACACCTTC. It encodes CSAGLDDNYGYTF.

This sequence joins TRBV5-1 and TRBJ2-6; D may be TRBD1 (6 bases). Germline lookup yields CDR1 SGHRS and CDR2 YFSETQ. V dropped 3 bases and J dropped 8 bases, with 21 bases sitting between them. The CDR3 contains 17 residues. The CDR3 nucleotides read TGCGCCAGCAGCTCTCTTCGGTTCCAGGGGTCTTCCAACGTCCTGACTTTC. Translating it yields CASSSLRFQGSSNVLTF.

The chain recombines TRBV30 with TRBJ1-6, with 10 nucleotides matching TRBD1. There are 18 residues in the CDR3. After removal of 3 bases from V and 11 bases from J, the junction contained 19 bases not matched to a gene. Per germline, CDR1 GTSNPN and CDR2 SVGIG (reference sequence). The CDR3 is CAWSPVGTGAHIRTPLHF. For the CDR3, the DNA is TGTGCCTGGAGCCCCGTGGGGACAGGGGCTCATATAAGGACACCCCTCCACTTT.

The chain links TRBV27 to TRBJ1-2; 7 positions agree with TRBD1. The ends lost 5 bases at V and 3 bases at J; junction bases unmatched: 6. The CDR3 has 14 amino acids. Germline assignment: CDR1 MNHEY and CDR2 SMNVEV (reference sequence). The CDR3 sequence: CASSGTVNHYGYTF. For the CDR3, the DNA is TGTGCCAGCAGTGGGACAGTGAATCACTATGGCTACACCTTC.

The chain has TRBV6-1 and TRBJ2-7; 8 bases align to TRBD2. V was clipped by 8 bases and J by 3 bases; unmatched bases: 9. The CDR3 runs to 14 residues. CDR1 and CDR2 (germline): MNHNS, SASEGT. The CDR3 loop is CASCNTGGNYEQYF. Here the CDR3 DNA reads TGTGCCAGCTGCAACACGGGGGGGAACTACGAGCAGTACTTC.

The chain recombines TRBV11-2 with TRBJ1-2; D is ambiguous. The V end was cut by 0 bases, the J end by 1 base, with 3 bases between. The CDR3 runs to 13 residues. CDR1 is SGHAT and CDR2 is FQNNGV in the germline V gene. Written as DNA, the CDR3 is TGTGCCAGCAGCTTAGACTTTAACTATGGCTACACCTTC. This gives the protein CASSLDFNYGYTF. Filled out from reference TRBV11-2 and TRBJ1-2, the complete variable domain reads EAGVAQSPRYKIIEKRQSVAFWCNPISGHATLYWYQQILGQGPKLLIQFQNNGVVDDSQLPKDRFSAERLKGVDSTLKIQPAKLEDSAVYLCASSLDFNYGYTFGSGTRLTVV.